This T cell receptor (beta chain) was found in a study of beta chain features in type 1 diabetes. Since all of the isolated RNA was reverse transcribed, expressed TCRB transcripts were what got sequenced. Here immunoSEQ multiplex PCR was the method, and the copy in TCRdb shows in-frame clones only, minus some. The sample lists 600,000 to 650,000 clones; about 16% were seen once. Germline V CDR1 and CDR2: LGHNA, YSLEER. The CDR3 runs to 16 residues. Trimming cost V 0 bases and J 0 bases, with 10 bases left between them. This clone was counted between two and nine times. The source of this sequence is a young man in good health. The sequenced sample consisted of naive CD4+ T cells from blood. This chain uses TRBV4-3 with TRBJ2-3, with a tentative D call TRBD1 (6 bases). The DNA of the CDR3 is TGCGCCAGCAGCCAAGATCGGCAGGGGAGCACAGATACGCAGTATTTT. It is translated as CASSQDRQGSTDTQYF.